These 7 T cell receptor beta chains share one sample of origin, sequenced in a study of immune cell composition in non-small cell lung cancer. Generated by immunoSEQ multiplex PCR, the TCRdb table keeps only in-frame clones and is missing some. The sample comprises about 9,100 clones, 60% to 80% of which are singletons, and 8% to 9% rests with the top ten. The sequencing input was lung tumor tissue. These receptors came from a human donor with non-small cell lung cancer.

This chain uses TRBV2 with TRBJ1-1; D gene uncertain. CDR1 SNHLY and CDR2 FYNNEI come from the germline V gene. This CDR3 is 14 amino acids long. Trimming took 4 bases from V and 4 from J, leaving 13 bases between them. CDR3 region: CASSVVRVSTEAFF. CDR3 bases: TGTGCCAGCAGTGTCGTCCGGGTGAGCACTGAAGCTTTCTTT.

The chain uses TRBV28 and TRBJ1-1, with a possible D match to TRBD1 (5 bases). This CDR3 has 14 residues. Germline V gene sequence: CDR1 MDHEN, CDR2 SYDVKM. The ends were cut back, 6 bases at V and 2 bases at J, with 13 bases in the middle. CDR3 DNA sequence: TGTGCCAGCAGGCCGAGTGACAGTAACACTGAAGCTTTCTTT. Translated: CASRPSDSNTEAFF.

This clone was picked up a small number of times. The rearrangement links TRBV21-1 to TRBJ2-7. TRBV21-1 is labeled a pseudogene. The CDR3 has 13 residues. The CDR3 loop reads CASSTGTFGEQYF. Here the CDR3 DNA reads TGTGCCAGCAGCACAGGGACCTTCGGCGAGCAGTACTTC.

J is TRBJ1-1 and V is TRBV19; D not resolved. The CDR3 sequence is 15 residues long. Germline assignment: CDR1 LNHDA and CDR2 SQIVND (reference sequence). The V gene lost 5 bases and the J gene lost 4 bases, with 17 bases spanning the gap. CDR3 in amino acids: CASSLPGYLSTEAFF. The DNA of the CDR3 is TGTGCCAGTAGTCTTCCAGGTTATCTGAGCACTGAAGCTTTCTTT.

V is TRBV19 and J is TRBJ2-1, with 8 positions matching TRBD1. V trimming: 5 bases; J trimming: 8 bases; junction bases outside the gene matches: 8. CDR1 LNHDA and CDR2 SQIVND come from the germline V gene (reference sequence). This CDR3 is 14 amino acids long. This CDR3 is CASSPLDRAHEQFF. CDR3 in DNA: TGTGCCAGTAGTCCACTGGACAGGGCTCATGAGCAGTTCTTC.

This rearrangement joins TRBV5-8 to TRBJ1-6, with 7 bases aligning to TRBD1. V lost 4 bases to trimming and J lost 7 bases; unmatched junction nucleotides: 11. The germline V gene encodes CDR1 SGHTS and CDR2 YDEGEE. The CDR3 totals 16 residues. CDR3 bases: TGTGCCAGCAGCCTCCTCGGGGACAGAGCCAATTCACCCCTCCACTTT. Protein sequence: CASSLLGDRANSPLHF.

The chain links TRBV19 to TRBJ1-5, with 7 bases that match TRBD1. The trim removed 7 bases at V and 0 bases at J, leaving 9 bases unmatched. This CDR3 region has 16 residues. Germline V gene data show CDR1 as LNHDA and CDR2 as SQIVND (reference sequence). The CDR3 bases are TGTGCCAGTAACCAGGACAGGTCATATAGCAATCAGCCCCAGCATTTT. As protein: CASNQDRSYSNQPQHF.